This TCR beta chain was profiled in a study of blood T cell repertoires in COVID-19. Study overall: Specimens from acute and convalescent COVID-19 originated in the United States, Italy and Spain.

Original handling: Reference gene primer amplification yielded estimated nucleated cell counts. This table comes from immunoSEQ multiplex PCR, and its TCRdb copy is limited to in-frame clones, with some not included. V and J calls and clone size come straight from that table; D and trimming were deduced from the DNA. Of approximately 160,000 clones listed, roughly 90% were seen once; the top ten hold around 17%. Germline lookup yields CDR1 SEHNR and CDR2 FQNEAQ (reference sequence). CDR3 length: 14 amino acids. V was pared by 1 base and J by 5 bases, with 3 bases of the junction left unmatched. This clonotype originated in a man between 60 and 70 years old with active or convalescent COVID-19. Sequencing input: peripheral blood. The chain couples TRBV7-9 to TRBJ2-3; 7 bases match TRBD2. In DNA, the CDR3 is TGTGCCAGCAGCTTAGGGCTAGCGGTAGATACGCAGTATTTT. As protein: CASSLGLAVDTQYF.